The T cell receptor beta chain under discussion was sequenced for a study of shared clonotypes between healthy human individuals. In the authors' methods: ImmunoSEQ output held junction-only sequences without quality scores, so filtering differed. Libraries were prepared by immunoSEQ multiplex PCR; TCRdb keeps only in-frame clonotypes and omits some of them. D and trimming were read from the DNA, whereas the V and J calls and clone size are those reported in that table. There are 2 million to 2.5 million clones in the sample; approximately 96% occur only once, and 0.1% to 0.15% lies in the top ten. The study drew its donors from healthy HIV-negative adults without recent acute infections or vaccinations. In the CD4+ fraction, cells were divided into CD45RA+ naive and CD45RA-negative memory subsets. V lost 2 bases, J lost 7 bases, and 13 bases stayed unmatched. Germline assignment: CDR1 GTSNPN and CDR2 SVGIG (reference sequence). The CDR3 runs 16 residues.

Sequenced material: naive CD4+ T cells sorted from blood. As for subset: CD45RA+ positively selected. This chain uses TRBV30 with TRBJ1-5; 8 bases line up with TRBD1. The sequence was obtained from a man between 18 and 35 years old in good health. For the CDR3, the DNA is TGTGCCTGGAGTTCCTCCCGGCAGGGGGCCCCCCAGCCCCAGCATTTT. This sequence encodes CAWSSSRQGAPQPQHF.